The entry below gives a single TCR beta chain sequence along with its context. Its antigen specificity is not known. No clone much larger than this one lies a single base away; base qualities are absent. The sample comes from a study of cytomegalovirus exposure and HLA in healthy donors listed by TCRdb under 2017. For the study in its entirety: According to a later analysis, the 120 or so validation repertoires were produced on the same platform as the 700 or so repertoires of the first cohort. To predict cytomegalovirus infection status, the study combined high-throughput TCR immunosequencing, statistical association of individual TCRs with disease status, and machine learning. In addition to the first cohort of 666 subjects, a separate validation cohort of approximately 120 different subjects was used. The aim of the study was to test whether cataloging public T cell receptors could identify signatures of past pathogen exposure.

Study-wide findings and limitations: The authors suggested that the approach could potentially be extended to other disease states and immunological phenotypes. Of the cluster scores, roughly 95% were above 0 in a later analysis, which found that TCRs clustered in the first cohort also tended to co-occur in the 95 to 150 validation repertoires. A later analysis lacked HLA typing for the validation cohort, so it scored co-occurrence in that cohort across all 120 or so repertoires. Most TCR sequences were observed very rarely across donors, whereas some public TCRs were present in many individuals. In both the original and validation cohorts, the classifier was reported to diagnose cytomegalovirus status with high specificity and sensitivity. A few of the identified cytomegalovirus-associated TCR beta chains were confirmed in vitro to be specific for cytomegalovirus antigens. In the study, around 150 TCR beta chains were listed as associated with cytomegalovirus.

There are 13 amino acids in the CDR3, from cysteine to phenylalanine inclusive. Left in the record is the CDR3 DNA by itself, 39 bases read in frame from the first base. V is trimmed back by 11 bases and J by 4 bases, and the junction contains 11 bases that no gene match accounts for. CDR1 LNHDA and CDR2 SQIVND were looked up in the germline V gene (reference sequence). Library method: the immunoSEQ multiplex PCR assay. The paper's processing steps were these. A statistical classification framework was developed to diagnose cytomegalovirus status using the catalog of TCR beta chain sequences. TCRdb mirrors the immuneACCESS table, restricted to in-frame sequences. Some clones are absent from its copies; in checked studies, under half trace to an unresolved V gene, and the reason for the others is unknown. V, J and clone size reflect that table, while D and trimming were determined from the DNA. Counted in this sample were over 110,000 clones; about 90% of them appeared once. Clones ranked in the top ten supply just under 3% of the sample.

The donors were included in the validation cohort of around 120 subjects, a group kept apart from the roughly 690-subject first cohort. The specimen was PBMCs. This receptor chain uses TRBV19 and TRBJ2-7, with TRBD2 identical over 7 junction bases. The clonotype originates from a man between 18 and 29 years old in good health and CMV-seronegative. The DNA reads as follows: TGTGCCTCGGCCGGGGACTACCCTTACGAGCAGTACTTC. It encodes CASAGDYPYEQYF. The entire variable domain, with the stretches around the CDR3 drawn from the reference TRBV19 and TRBJ2-7 proteins, is DGGITQSPKYLFRKEGQNVTLSCEQNLNHDAMYWYRQDPGQGLRLIYYSQIVNDFQKGDIAEGYSVSREKKESFPLTVTSAQKNPTAFYLCASAGDYPYEQYFGPGTRLTVT.